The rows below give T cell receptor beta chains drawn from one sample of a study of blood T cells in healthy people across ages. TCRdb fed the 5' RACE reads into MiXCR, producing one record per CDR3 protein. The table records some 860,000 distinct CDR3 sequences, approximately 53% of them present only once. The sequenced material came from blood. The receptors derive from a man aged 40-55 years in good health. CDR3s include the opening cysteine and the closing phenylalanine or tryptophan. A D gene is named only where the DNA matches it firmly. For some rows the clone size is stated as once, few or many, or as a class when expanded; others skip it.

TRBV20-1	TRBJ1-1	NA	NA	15	TGCAGTGCACACGTCCCCAGGGCCATGAACACTGAAGCTTTCTTT	CSAHVPRAMNTEAFF
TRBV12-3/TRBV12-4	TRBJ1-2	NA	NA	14	TGTGCCAGCAGTTTGGAGTTAGTCAGCTATGGCTACACCTTC	CASSLELVSYGYTF
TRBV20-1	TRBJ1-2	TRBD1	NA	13	TGCAGTGCCACCGCCGGACAGGGCTATGGCTACACCTTC	CSATAGQGYGYTF
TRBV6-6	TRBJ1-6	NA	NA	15	TGTGCCAGCAGTTACTCAAGGGCAGGCGCTTCACCCCTCCACTTT	CASSYSRAGASPLHF
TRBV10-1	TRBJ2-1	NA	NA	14	TGCGCCAGCAGTGAGTCGGGGGTAAGGAATGAGCAGTTCTTC	CASSESGVRNEQFF
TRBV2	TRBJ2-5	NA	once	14	TGTGCCAGCAAGCGTCTCCTAGGTCGGGAGACCCAGTACTTC	CASKRLLGRETQYF
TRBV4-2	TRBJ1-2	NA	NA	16	TGTGCCAGCAGCCAAGATAGTGGGGGGCTTGGCTATGGCTACACCTTC	CASSQDSGGLGYGYTF
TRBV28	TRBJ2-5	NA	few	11	TGTGCCAGCAGTCTCGATTCGTCCCAGTACTTC	CASSLDSSQYF
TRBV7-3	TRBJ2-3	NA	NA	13	TGTGCCAGCAGCGCCGGGGGTGTGGATACGCAGTATTTT	CASSAGGVDTQYF
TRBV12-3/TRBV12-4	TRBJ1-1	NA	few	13	TGTGCCAGTAGTAAACGAGACGACACTGAAGCTTTCTTT	CASSKRDDTEAFF
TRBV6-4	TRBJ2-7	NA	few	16	TGTGCCAGCAGTGACTCGGATACAGCGTCCTACAATGAGCAGTACTTC	CASSDSDTASYNEQYF
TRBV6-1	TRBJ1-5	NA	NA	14	TGTGCCAGCAGTGAAGGTCGGCATAATCAGCCCCAGCATTTT	CASSEGRHNQPQHF
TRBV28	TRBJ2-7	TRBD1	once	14	TGTGCCAGCAGTTTAGTAGGGACAGGGGACGAGCAGTACTTC	CASSLVGTGDEQYF
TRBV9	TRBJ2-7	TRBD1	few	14	TGTGCCAGTGTGCTCGGACAGGCTTTCTACGAGCAGTACTTC	CASVLGQAFYEQYF
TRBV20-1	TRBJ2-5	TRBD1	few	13	TGCAGTGCTAGCGACCGACAGGGGAAGACCCAGTACTTC	CSASDRQGKTQYF
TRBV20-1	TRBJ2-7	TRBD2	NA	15	TGCAGTGCTCTTCTTGTGGGCGGGAGCGCCAACGAGCAGTACTTC	CSALLVGGSANEQYF
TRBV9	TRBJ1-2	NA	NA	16	TGTGCCAGCAGCGTAGGTGGTAGAGGGGCCAACTATGGCTACACCTTC	CASSVGGRGANYGYTF
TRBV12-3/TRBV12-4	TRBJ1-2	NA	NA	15	TGTGCCAGCAGTTTAAGGGGGGGAGGGGCCTATGGCTACACCTTC	CASSLRGGGAYGYTF
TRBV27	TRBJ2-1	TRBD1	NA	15	TGTGCCAGCAGTCGCGGGACAGGGGGGAACAATGAGCAGTTCTTC	CASSRGTGGNNEQFF
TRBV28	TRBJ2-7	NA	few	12	TGTGCCAGCAGTTTCCTTGATTACGAGCAGTACTTC	CASSFLDYEQYF
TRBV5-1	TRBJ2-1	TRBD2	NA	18	TGCGCCAGCAGCTCCCCCGCAAAAGCGGGAAGCTCCTACAATGAGCAGTTCTTC	CASSSPAKAGSSYNEQFF
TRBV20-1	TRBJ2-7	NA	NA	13	TGCAGTGCTTGTGAGGGGGGAACCTACGAGCAGTACTTC	CSACEGGTYEQYF
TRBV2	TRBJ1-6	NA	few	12	TGTGCCAGCAGTGTGTCAAATTCACCCCTCCACTTT	CASSVSNSPLHF
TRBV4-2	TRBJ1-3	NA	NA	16	TGTGCCAGCAGCCAAGAGGTGGCCGTCCGGGGAAACACCATATATTTT	CASSQEVAVRGNTIYF
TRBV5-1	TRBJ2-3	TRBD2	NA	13	TGCGCCAGCAGCTTCCTAGCGGAAGATACGCAGTATTTT	CASSFLAEDTQYF
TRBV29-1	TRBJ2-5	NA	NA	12	TGCAGCGTTGGGGAGGGGGCGGAGACCCAGTACTTC	CSVGEGAETQYF
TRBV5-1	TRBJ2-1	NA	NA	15	TGCGCCAGCAGCTTGGACGGGCGTGCCTACAATGAGCAGTTCTTC	CASSLDGRAYNEQFF
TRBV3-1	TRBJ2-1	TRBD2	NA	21	TGTGCCAGCAGCCCCAGTTTTAGGACTAGCGGGGGCTCGGGGTCCTACAATGAGCAGTTCTTC	CASSPSFRTSGGSGSYNEQFF
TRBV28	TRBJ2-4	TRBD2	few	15	TGTGCCAGCAGTCCGGGACTAGCTGTCGGAAACATTCAGTACTTC	CASSPGLAVGNIQYF
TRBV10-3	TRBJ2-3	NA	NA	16	TGTGCCATCAGTGAGTCACGAGACCGCGGCACAGATACGCAGTATTTT	CAISESRDRGTDTQYF
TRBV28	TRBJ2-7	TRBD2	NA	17	TGTGCCAGTGAGAAGCATAGCGGGAGGGCCGGCCCCTACGAGCAGTACTTC	CASEKHSGRAGPYEQYF
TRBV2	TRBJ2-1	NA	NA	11	TGTGCCAGCAACCAGGAAAATGAGCAGTTCTTC	CASNQENEQFF
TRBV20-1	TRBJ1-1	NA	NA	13	TGCAGTGCTAGAGAGGGGGCAGAAACTGAAGCTTTCTTT	CSAREGAETEAFF
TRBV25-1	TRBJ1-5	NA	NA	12	TGTGCCAGTAGACCTGGCGATCAGCCCCAGCATTTT	CASRPGDQPQHF
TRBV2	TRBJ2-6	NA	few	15	TGTGCCAGCAGGGGTATGGTCTCTGGGGCCAACGTCCTGACTTTC	CASRGMVSGANVLTF
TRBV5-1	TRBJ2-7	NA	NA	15	TGCGCCAGCAGCTTTGACACGGGGTCGGGGAATGAGCAGTACTTC	CASSFDTGSGNEQYF
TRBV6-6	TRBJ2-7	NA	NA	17	TGTGCCAGCAGTTACTCGCGGGACGGAACCAAGCCCTACGAGCAGTACTTC	CASSYSRDGTKPYEQYF
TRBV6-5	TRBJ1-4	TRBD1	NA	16	TGTGCCAGCAGCCCTTTCGCCGGGACAGGGGATGAAAAACTGTTTTTT	CASSPFAGTGDEKLFF
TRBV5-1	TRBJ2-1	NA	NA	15	TGCGCCAGCAGCTCAAACAGGGCCCGACTCAATGAGCAGTTCTTC	CASSSNRARLNEQFF
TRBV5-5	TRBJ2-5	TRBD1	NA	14	TGTGCCAGCAGCACCTGGGACAGGGGAGAGACCCAGTACTTC	CASSTWDRGETQYF